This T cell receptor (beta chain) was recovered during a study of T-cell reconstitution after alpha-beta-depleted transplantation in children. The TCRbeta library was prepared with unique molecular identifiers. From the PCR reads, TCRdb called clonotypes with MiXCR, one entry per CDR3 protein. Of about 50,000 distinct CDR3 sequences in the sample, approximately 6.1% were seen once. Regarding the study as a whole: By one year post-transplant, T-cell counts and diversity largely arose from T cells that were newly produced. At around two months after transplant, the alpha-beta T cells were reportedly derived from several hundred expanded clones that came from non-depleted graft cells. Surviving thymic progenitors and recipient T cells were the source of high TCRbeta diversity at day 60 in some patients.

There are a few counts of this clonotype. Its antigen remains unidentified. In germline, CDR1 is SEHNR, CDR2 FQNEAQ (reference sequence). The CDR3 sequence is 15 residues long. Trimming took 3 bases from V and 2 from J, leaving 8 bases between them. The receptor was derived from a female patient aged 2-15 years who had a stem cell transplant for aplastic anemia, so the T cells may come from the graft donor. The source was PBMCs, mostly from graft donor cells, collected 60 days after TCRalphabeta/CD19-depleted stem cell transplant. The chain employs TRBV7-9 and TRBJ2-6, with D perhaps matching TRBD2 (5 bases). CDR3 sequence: CASSFYGAGANVLTF. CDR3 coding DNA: TGTGCCAGCAGCTTCTACGGGGCTGGGGCCAACGTCCTGACTTTC.